Included here is one T cell receptor beta chain sequence, with context. This entry belongs to a study of blood T cell repertoires in COVID-19. Profiling relied on immunoSEQ multiplex PCR, and the TCRdb table lists in-frame clones only, not all of them. The sample holds around 400,000 clones, more than 70% seen once. V lost 4 bases and J lost 5, with 12 bases in between. Per germline, CDR1 SGHTA and CDR2 FQGNSA. The CDR3 has 15 amino acids. The sequence was collected from a woman between 55 and 75 years old with COVID-19, enrolled during active disease. Sequencing input: peripheral blood. V usage is TRBV7-2 and J usage is TRBJ1-6, with a weak D call TRBD1 (6 bases). The CDR3 here is CASSSQGGHNSPLHF. The CDR3 coding sequence is TGTGCCAGCAGCTCACAGGGAGGGCATAATTCACCCCTCCACTTT.